Following are 30 T cell receptor beta chains from one sample sequenced in a study of glioma-infiltrating T cells. The iRepertoire nested amplicon-rescue multiplex PCR amplified TCR alpha and beta CDR3s from RNA. A single record per CDR3 protein comes from TCRdb applying MiXCR to the multiplex PCR reads. The sample comprises around 190,000 distinct CDR3 sequences, roughly 32% of which are singletons, and around 20% rests with the top ten. Material: glioma tissue, nonneoplastic brain tissue, or PBMCs (not recorded which). The source is a human donor with low-grade glioma or glioblastoma, undergoing nonglioma brain surgery, or in good health (not recorded which).

This clonotype was observed once. One end of the junction is discordant with germline, which a read error may explain. The chain is built from TRBV6-6 and TRBJ2-1, with 7 bases that match TRBD2. The germline CDR1 and CDR2 sequences are MNHNY and SVGAGI (reference sequence). The CDR3 is 14 residues long. The CDR3 loop is CASQERDPYNKQFF. CDR3 in DNA: TGTGCCAGCCAAGAGCGGGACCCCTACAATAAGCAGTTCTTC.

The V and J genes are TRBV29-1 and TRBJ2-7, with 9 nucleotides matching TRBD1. Trimming removed 7 bases from V and 4 bases from J; junction bases left unmatched: 11. The CDR3 extends over 14 amino acids. From germline, CDR1 is SQVTM and CDR2 ANQGSEA. The CDR3 DNA follows: TGCAGCGCCCAGTCCTGGACAGGGGCTTACGAGCAGTACTTC. Protein sequence: CSAQSWTGAYEQYF.

This clonotype has at least ten counts. The J gene is TRBJ2-3, the V gene TRBV29-1, with 9 bases matching TRBD1. V dropped 7 bases and J dropped 3; count of bases not matched to a gene: 8. Germline V lookup: CDR1 SQVTM, CDR2 ANQGSEA. The CDR3 contains 14 residues. The CDR3 is CSAGGTGITDTQYF. The CDR3 region has the DNA TGCAGCGCTGGCGGGACAGGGATAACAGATACGCAGTATTTT.

There are a few counts of this clonotype. The rearrangement joins TRBV12-3 or TRBV12-4 to TRBJ2-3; 10 bases line up with TRBD2. V lost 1 base, J lost 1 base, and 8 bases stayed unmatched. The CDR3 loop spans 18 amino acids. The CDR3: CASSLGVEAGGGTDTQYF. The CDR3 DNA follows: TGTGCCAGCAGTTTAGGGGTTGAAGCGGGAGGGGGCACAGATACGCAGTATTTT.

The CDR3 sequence: CASSQWREGSDTQYF. CDR3 bases: TGTGCCAGCAGCCAATGGAGGGAAGGGTCAGATACGCAGTATTTT. The chain couples TRBV3-1 to TRBJ2-3; the D gene is possibly TRBD2 (6 bases). V lost 2 bases and J 4 bases, leaving 13 bases between the germline ends. Looked up from germline, CDR1 is LGHDT and CDR2 is YNNKEL (reference sequence). This CDR3 comprises 15 residues.

This clonotype was seen at least ten times. The gene calls are TRBV6-1 and TRBJ1-5, with D perhaps matching TRBD1 (5 bases). The germline V gene has CDR1 MNHNS and CDR2 SASEGT. The CDR3 contains 14 residues. V was clipped by 6 bases and J by 9 bases, with 18 bases between them. CDR3 coding DNA: TGTGCCAGCAGACGGGACGGCCCAGGTGGGCCCCAGCATTTT. Protein: CASRRDGPGGPQHF.

About this clonotype itself: The junction and the germline gene differ at one end; a read error may be behind it. V is TRBV27 and J is TRBJ2-5, with D hard to call. CDR3 size: 14 residues. Germline values: CDR1 MNHEY, CDR2 SMNVEV (reference sequence). The CDR3 region is CAGSESLGSETQYF. As DNA, the CDR3 is TGTGCCGGCAGTGAATCGCTGGGATCAGAGACCCAGTACTTC.

This clonotype was picked up many times. The V gene is TRBV18, the J gene TRBJ1-3; 7 bases are shared with TRBD1. This CDR3 is built from 15 residues. The V and J ends lost 4 bases and 0 bases, in that order; junction bases with no gene match: 3. Germline-derived CDR1 and CDR2 are KGHSH and LQKENI. As DNA, the CDR3 is TGTGCCAGCTCACAAACAGGGGTCTCTGGAAACACCATATATTTT. It translates to CASSQTGVSGNTIYF.

This clonotype was seen at least ten times. This chain uses TRBV11-2 with TRBJ2-7; D is possibly TRBD1 (5 bases). The CDR3 totals 13 residues. The germline CDR1 and CDR2 sequences are SGHAT and FQNNGV. Trimming stripped 0 bases from V and 7 bases from J, with 10 bases between. This CDR3 is CASSLEGAGEQYF. The CDR3 region has the DNA TGTGCCAGCAGCTTAGAAGGGGCAGGGGAGCAGTACTTC.

This clonotype was seen more than once but under ten times. V is TRBV4-1 and J is TRBJ2-3, with D maybe TRBD2 (6 bases). Trimming removed 0 bases at V and 7 bases at J, with 17 bases between. The V gene's germline CDR1 is MGHRA and CDR2 YSYEKL. The CDR3 is 16 amino acids. CDR3 sequence reads: CASSQDSPLASYTQYF. The CDR3 nucleotides are TGCGCCAGCAGCCAAGATTCCCCCCTAGCGAGCTATACGCAGTATTTT.

At least ten counts were recorded for this clonotype. A much bigger clone sits one base away, suggesting this may be a read error. The genes are TRBV6-1 and TRBJ2-1; 7 bases are a match to TRBD2. Germline CDR1 and CDR2: MNHNS and SASEGT. CDR3 size: 15 residues. With 4 bases clipped from V and 6 bases from J, the junction kept 9 bases outside the gene matches. This CDR3 reads CASSGRLATRNEQFF. CDR3 coding DNA: TGTGCCAGCAGTGGACGACTAGCAACACGCAATGAGCAGTTCTTC.

Points on this clonotype: A single base separates this from a much larger clone, so it may be a read error. J is TRBJ2-5 and V is TRBV4-3, with D perhaps matching TRBD1 (6 bases). This CDR3 has 17 residues. With 5 bases removed from V and 1 base from J, the gap between germline ends came to 20 bases. Germline V lookup: CDR1 LGHNA, CDR2 YSLEER. The CDR3 here is CASSIYPPGQSQETQYF. For the CDR3, the DNA is TGCGCCAGCAGCATCTACCCTCCCGGACAGAGCCAAGAGACCCAGTACTTC.

The V and J genes are TRBV7-8 and TRBJ2-7; possibly TRBD1 for D (6 bases). Germline lookup yields CDR1 SGHVS and CDR2 FQNEAQ. Trimming shortened V by 5 bases and J by 1 base, and 15 bases separated the two germline ends. CDR3 length equals 15 residues. The CDR3, as DNA: TGTGCCAGCAGCCCCCGCAGGGGACCATCCTACGAGCAGTACTTC. It codes for CASSPRRGPSYEQYF.

The table lists this clonotype with many counts. This chain uses TRBV6-1 with TRBJ2-6; 7 bases map to TRBD1. Trimming cost V 7 bases and J 4 bases; bases outside gene matches: 7. Germline CDR1 reads MNHNS; CDR2 reads SASEGT. The CDR3 loop spans 15 amino acids. CDR3 protein: CASNKGQTGANVLTF. The CDR3 nucleotides are TGTGCCAGCAATAAGGGACAGACCGGGGCCAACGTCCTGACTTTC.

There are many counts of this clonotype. The V call is TRBV3-1, the J call TRBJ2-1; D unclear. This CDR3 region has 11 residues. Trimming left V 1 base short and J 10 bases short, with 5 bases between. The V gene's germline CDR1 is LGHDT and CDR2 YNNKEL (reference sequence). DNA of the CDR3: TGTGCCAGCAGCCAAGTGGGGGAGCAGTTCTTC. It codes for CASSQVGEQFF.

This clonotype was seen ten or more times. The chain joins TRBV7-2 to TRBJ2-7, with D possibly TRBD1 on 6 matching bases. The CDR3 totals 14 residues. Germline lookup yields CDR1 SGHTA and CDR2 FQGNSA. V was clipped by 7 bases and J by 3 bases, with 16 bases between them. The CDR3, as DNA: TGTGCCAGCAACCTGGGGGCTCAAGTCTACGAGCAGTACTTC. Translation gives CASNLGAQVYEQYF.

With respect to this clonotype: Possible read error: a much larger clone is one base away. The chain has TRBV20-1 and TRBJ2-1, with D maybe TRBD1 (5 bases). Between the trimmed V and J ends, which lost 0 bases and 10 bases, there was a span of 13 bases. The CDR3 runs to 13 residues. Germline loops: CDR1 DFQATT, CDR2 SNEGSKA (reference sequence). In DNA form, the CDR3 reads TGCAGTGCTAGAGAGGGGCCCTCGTACGAGCAGTTCTTC. It specifies CSAREGPSYEQFF.

In its sample, this clonotype was seen a few times. V and J are TRBV2 and TRBJ2-1, with 11 bases that match TRBD2. J lost 9 bases, V lost 4 bases, and 5 bases had no gene match. The length of the CDR3 is 14 residues. Germline V gene sequence: CDR1 SNHLY, CDR2 FYNNEI. CDR3 bases: TGTGCCAGCAGTGCGGATAGCGGGAGGGCTGAGCAGTTCTTC. The encoded protein is CASSADSGRAEQFF.

The rearrangement uses TRBV7-2 and TRBJ2-3, with 9 bases identical to TRBD1. Germline loops: CDR1 SGHTA, CDR2 FQGNSA. Trimming took 5 bases from V and 6 from J; bases not matched to a gene: 6. CDR3 length: 14 residues. Here the CDR3 reads CASSLGQGLDTQYF. CDR3 DNA sequence: TGTGCCAGCAGCCTAGGACAGGGGTTGGATACGCAGTATTTT.

This clonotype was detected ten times or more. The V gene is TRBV19, the J gene TRBJ1-5, with TRBD1 matching over 7 bases. This CDR3 has 16 residues. CDR1 and CDR2 from the germline V gene are LNHDA and SQIVND (reference sequence). The trim removed 8 bases at V and 2 bases at J, leaving 12 bases unmatched. The CDR3 loop reads CASGDPHRGGNQPQHF. The CDR3 nucleotides read TGTGCCAGTGGGGACCCCCACAGGGGTGGCAATCAGCCCCAGCATTTT.

This clonotype occurred many times. V and J are TRBV7-3 and TRBJ2-1; 11 bases align to TRBD2. Germline loops: CDR1 SGHTA, CDR2 FQGTGA. Trimming at V came to 3 bases and at J to 10 bases, leaving 5 bases not matched to a gene. CDR3 length: 14 residues. This CDR3 is CASSLGLAGGEQFF. As DNA, the CDR3 is TGTGCCAGCAGCTTGGGCCTAGCGGGAGGAGAGCAGTTCTTC.

This chain joins TRBV6-5 and TRBJ2-1; D perhaps matches TRBD2 (5 bases). Trimming pared 6 bases from V and 10 bases from J, leaving 25 bases between. The CDR3 contains 16 residues. Per germline, CDR1 MNHEY and CDR2 SVGAGI. The CDR3 sequence: CASSVQTGSSYEEQFF. For the CDR3, the DNA is TGTGCCAGCAGCGTTCAAACGGGAAGCTCCTACGAAGAGCAGTTCTTC.

At least ten counts were recorded for this clonotype. The chain carries TRBV24-1 and TRBJ1-6; TRBD1 matches 9 bases. The germline V gene encodes CDR1 KGHDR and CDR2 SFDVKD. V dropped 5 bases and J dropped 9; count of bases not matched to a gene: 4. The CDR3 covers 14 residues. CDR3: CATSAGTGSSPLHF. The CDR3 DNA reads as TGTGCCACCAGTGCCGGGACAGGGAGTTCACCCCTCCACTTT.

This clonotype was counted at least ten times. This chain uses TRBV11-1 with TRBJ2-7; TRBD1 matches 7 bases. V was clipped by 4 bases and J by 2 bases; unmatched bases: 8. This CDR3 region has 15 residues. Germline V gene sequence: CDR1 SGHAT, CDR2 FQDESV (reference sequence). The CDR3: CASSSPGTVPYEQYF. The CDR3 nucleotides are TGTGCCAGCAGCTCTCCCGGGACAGTCCCCTACGAGCAGTACTTC.

This clonotype was observed at least ten times. The genes are TRBV4-1 and TRBJ2-3, with 9 bases fitting TRBD2. The CDR3 extends over 15 amino acids. Germline V gives CDR1 MGHRA, CDR2 YSYEKL. V dropped 2 bases and J dropped 0; count of bases not matched to a gene: 0. The DNA of the CDR3 is TGCGCCAGCAGCCAACTAGCGGGAAGCACAGATACGCAGTATTTT. This encodes CASSQLAGSTDTQYF.

Points on this clonotype: Being one base from a much bigger clone, this may be a read error. The gene calls are TRBV4-1 and TRBJ2-3; no clear D gene. CDR3 length: 13 residues. From germline, CDR1 is MGHRA and CDR2 YSYEKL. Deletions cut 1 base from V and 5 bases from J, with 7 bases between. The CDR3 region is CASSQGLEDTQYF. In DNA, the CDR3 is TGCGCCAGCAGCCAAGGCCTAGAAGATACGCAGTATTTT.

This clonotype was seen at least ten times. The chain employs TRBV12-3 or TRBV12-4 and TRBJ2-7, with D hard to call. This CDR3 region has 11 residues. Trimming took off 2 bases at V and 11 bases at J, with 10 bases between the two ends. This CDR3 reads CASSLSGSEYF. The CDR3 DNA is TGTGCCAGCAGTTTATCCGGGTCAGAGTACTTC.

The V and J genes are TRBV11-2 and TRBJ2-2, with D maybe TRBD2 (5 bases). Per the germline V gene, CDR1 is SGHAT and CDR2 is FQNNGV. The V end lost 7 bases, the J end lost 7 bases, and 19 bases lay between the germline ends. The CDR3 length is 15 residues. As DNA, the CDR3 is TGTGCCAGCATCCTGTCCGGTCCACTAGGCGGGGAGCTGTTTTTT. Protein sequence: CASILSGPLGGELFF.

In regard to this clonotype: A much larger clone is a single base away; this may be a read error. The genes are TRBV29-1 and TRBJ2-1; a weak D match, TRBD2 (6 bases). The CDR3 spans 11 residues. Germline CDR1 and CDR2: SQVTM and ANQGSEA. DNA for the CDR3: TGCAACGCTGAGCGGGCCGGTGAGCAGTTCTTC. This codes for CNAERAGEQFF.

As regards this clonotype: At one of its ends the junction is not consistent with the germline gene, which may arise from a read error. The rearrangement uses TRBV19 and TRBJ2-1; TRBD2 aligns across 7 bases. This CDR3 has 14 amino acids. Per germline, CDR1 LNHDA and CDR2 SQIVND (reference sequence). Here the CDR3 reads CASSLAVGHNEQSF. As DNA, the CDR3 is TGTGCCAGTAGCCTAGCGGTGGGCCACAATGAGCAGTCCTTC. Full variable domain (rest looked up from reference TRBV19 and TRBJ2-1): DGGITQSPKYLFRKEGQNVTLSCEQNLNHDAMYWYRQDPGQGLRLIYYSQIVNDFQKGDIAEGYSVSREKKESFPLTVTSAQKNPTAFYLCASSLAVGHNEQSFGPGTRLTVL.